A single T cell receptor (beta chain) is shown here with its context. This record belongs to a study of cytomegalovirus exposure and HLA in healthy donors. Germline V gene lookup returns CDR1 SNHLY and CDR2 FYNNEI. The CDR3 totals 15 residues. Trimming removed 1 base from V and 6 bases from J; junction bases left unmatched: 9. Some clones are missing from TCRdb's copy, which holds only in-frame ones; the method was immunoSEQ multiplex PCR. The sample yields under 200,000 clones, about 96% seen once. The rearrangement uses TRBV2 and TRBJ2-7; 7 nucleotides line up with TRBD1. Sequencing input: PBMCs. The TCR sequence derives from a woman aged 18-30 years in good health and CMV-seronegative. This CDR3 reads CASSEEGARLLEQYF. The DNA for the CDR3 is TGTGCCAGCAGTGAAGAGGGGGCGCGCCTGCTCGAGCAGTACTTC.